The sequence of this T cell receptor beta chain was determined in a study of T cell responses to AZD1222 COVID-19 vaccine. Study-level results: Only five or six AZD1222 recipients tested seropositive at baseline. The donor group comprised mostly white British people and more females; the analysis possibly underestimated clonal diversity.

As concerns this clone: The target antigen is unknown.

Here immunoSEQ multiplex PCR was the method, and the copy in TCRdb shows in-frame clones only, minus some. The data contain approximately 140,000 clones, around nine tenths of them singletons. Germline CDR1 reads MGHRA; CDR2 reads YSYEKL. This CDR3 has 15 residues. V lost 0 bases and J lost 6; bases outside the gene matches: 7. Second-dose groups at about 4 or about 12 weeks were pooled. The starting material was peripheral blood, obtained 28 days after the second AZD1222 dose. This TCR came from an adult who received the AZD1222 COVID-19 vaccine. This chain links TRBV4-1 with TRBJ2-7; 8 bases match TRBD2. This CDR3 reads CASSQDRAGAGEQYF. In DNA form, the CDR3 reads TGCGCCAGCAGCCAAGACAGAGCGGGAGCGGGCGAGCAGTACTTC.